The 9 T cell receptor beta chains listed next were all sequenced from one sample in a study of low-dose radiotherapy and immunotherapy resistance in tumors. Covering alpha and beta chains, TRAV- and TRBV-specific primers were used for the first-strand cDNA. The TCRs were subjected to amplification over around 19 PCR cycles employing a constant-region primer in conjunction with a V-primer adapter. TCRdb re-called the reads with MiXCR, one entry per CDR3 protein. The sample has about 80,000 distinct CDR3 sequences, 17% seen once. The time point here: after trial treatment. Described treatment: LDRT plus nivolumab, ipilimumab, low-dose cyclophosphamide and aspirin (RACIN trial). Sequencing was performed on PBMCs, taken after low-dose radiotherapy plus immunotherapy. The receptors derive from a male donor with prostate cancer.

As concerns this clonotype: A far larger clone is a single base away, which makes a read error likely. The genes are TRBV27 and TRBJ2-3; D might be TRBD1 (5 bases). Germline values: CDR1 MNHEY, CDR2 SMNVEV (reference sequence). This CDR3 is built from 15 residues. The CDR3 nucleotides read TGTGCCACCAGTGATCGCCGGCAGGGCACAGATACGCAGTGTTTT. It translates to CATSDRRQGTDTQCF.

Ten or more counts support this clonotype. The chain joins TRBV7-8 to TRBJ2-5; TRBD2 agrees at 7 bases. This CDR3 contains 12 residues. The J segment lost 5 bases and the V segment lost 5 bases, leaving 2 bases of the junction unmatched. Per germline, CDR1 SGHVS and CDR2 FQNEAQ. Here the CDR3 DNA reads TGTGCCAGCAGCGGGGGGGGGGAGACCCAGTACTTC. Its protein product is CASSGGGETQYF.

The rearrangement joins TRBV4-2 to TRBJ1-1, with a possible D match to TRBD1 (5 bases). The V end was cut by 1 base, the J end by 7 bases, with 10 bases between. In germline, CDR1 is LGHNA, CDR2 YNFKEQ. This CDR3 has 13 residues. The CDR3 region has the DNA TGTGCCAGCAGCCAAGGTTCGGGGGGTGAAGCTTTCTTT. It encodes CASSQGSGGEAFF.

This rearrangement joins TRBV20-1 to TRBJ2-5, with 7 bases lining up with TRBD1. This CDR3 contains 15 residues. V gave up 4 bases and J gave up 0 bases; unmatched junction bases: 8. Germline V lookup: CDR1 DFQATT, CDR2 SNEGSKA (reference sequence). This chain's CDR3 is CSATTGTDYQETQYF. DNA of the CDR3: TGCAGTGCTACTACCGGGACAGACTACCAAGAGACCCAGTACTTC.

This clonotype was seen at least ten times. This rearrangement joins TRBV11-2 to TRBJ1-2, with unresolved D. V gave up 1 base and J gave up 8 bases, with 14 bases separating them. CDR3 length: 14 residues. The germline V gene has CDR1 SGHAT and CDR2 FQNNGV. The CDR3 DNA sequence: TGTGCCAGCAGCTTAGCGTTGCGGGGTTGGGGCTACACCTTC. It is translated as CASSLALRGWGYTF.

As regards this clonotype: A far more abundant clone sits one base away, making this likely a read error. The genes are TRBV7-6 and TRBJ2-5; perhaps D is TRBD1 or TRBD2 (6 bases each). CDR3 size: 13 residues. V lost 4 bases, J lost 11 bases, and 17 bases lay in between. In germline, CDR1 is SGHVS, CDR2 FNYEAQ. The CDR3 nucleotides read TGTGCCAGCAGCTCCCGGGGGCTTGTGGAGCAGTACTTC. Translating it yields CASSSRGLVEQYF.

This clonotype was counted at least ten times. The V gene is TRBV19, the J gene TRBJ1-5; D possibly corresponds to TRBD1 (5 bases). Germline-derived CDR1 and CDR2 are LNHDA and SQIVND (reference sequence). This CDR3 region has 17 residues. The V gene lost 7 bases and the J gene lost 1 base, with 20 bases spanning the gap. CDR3 loop: CASKNAGPIGSNQPQHF. DNA of the CDR3: TGTGCCAGTAAAAACGCAGGGCCGATCGGGAGCAATCAGCCCCAGCATTTT.

The chain combines TRBV20-1 with TRBJ2-1; D remains ambiguous. The CDR3 runs to 13 residues. Germline V gene lookup returns CDR1 DFQATT and CDR2 SNEGSKA (reference sequence). V lost 5 bases and J lost 5, with 13 bases in between. The DNA for the CDR3 is TGCAGTGCTTTTTGGGCTTTAAACAATGAGCAGTTCTTC. Protein product: CSAFWALNNEQFF.

This clonotype was counted at least ten times. CDR3 protein: CSASGGQGGSNTEAFF. CDR3 nucleotide sequence: TGCAGTGCTAGCGGTGGACAGGGGGGATCGAACACTGAAGCTTTCTTT. The J gene is TRBJ1-1, the V gene TRBV20-1; 10 nucleotides match TRBD1. Germline V gives CDR1 DFQATT, CDR2 SNEGSKA (reference sequence). The junction had 8 bases not matched to a gene; V was cut back by 3 bases and J by 1 base. This CDR3 has 16 residues.